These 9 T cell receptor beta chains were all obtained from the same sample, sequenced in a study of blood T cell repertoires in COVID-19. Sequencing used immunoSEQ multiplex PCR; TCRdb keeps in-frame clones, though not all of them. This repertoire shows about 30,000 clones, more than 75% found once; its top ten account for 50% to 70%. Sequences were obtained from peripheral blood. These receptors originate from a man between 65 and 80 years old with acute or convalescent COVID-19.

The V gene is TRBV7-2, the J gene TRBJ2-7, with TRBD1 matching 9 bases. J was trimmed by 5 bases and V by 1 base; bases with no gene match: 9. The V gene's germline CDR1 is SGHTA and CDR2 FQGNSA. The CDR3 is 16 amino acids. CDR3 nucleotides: TGTGCCAGCAGCTTAGAATATGGGACAGGGAACCACGAGCAGTACTTC. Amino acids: CASSLEYGTGNHEQYF.

DNA for the CDR3: TGCGCCAGCAGCCAAGATAATGTTGGACAAAGCTATGGCTACACCTTC. Translating it yields CASSQDNVGQSYGYTF. The chain joins TRBV4-3 to TRBJ1-2; tentatively, D is TRBD1 (5 bases). The germline V and J ends were trimmed by 0 bases and 4 bases, with 15 bases remaining between them. Germline CDR1 reads LGHNA; CDR2 reads YSLEER. The CDR3 totals 16 residues.

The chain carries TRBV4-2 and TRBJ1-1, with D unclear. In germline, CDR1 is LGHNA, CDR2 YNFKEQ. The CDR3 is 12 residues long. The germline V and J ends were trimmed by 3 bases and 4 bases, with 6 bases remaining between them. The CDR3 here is CASSHGFTEAFF. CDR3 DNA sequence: TGTGCCAGCAGCCACGGGTTCACTGAAGCTTTCTTT.

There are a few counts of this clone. DNA for the CDR3: TGTGCCAGCAGTGGCCTCGACACCATATATTTT. Its translation is CASSGLDTIYF. The rearrangement uses TRBV28 and TRBJ1-3; D not resolved. Trimming left V 5 bases short and J 8 bases short, with 7 bases between. Germline CDR1 and CDR2: MDHEN and SYDVKM. This CDR3 has 11 amino acids.

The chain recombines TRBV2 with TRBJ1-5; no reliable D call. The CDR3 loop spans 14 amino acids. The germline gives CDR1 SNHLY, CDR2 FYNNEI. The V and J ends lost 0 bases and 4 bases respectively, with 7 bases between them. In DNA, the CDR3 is TGTGCCAGCAGTGAAGCGAGAGGTAATCAGCCCCAGCATTTT. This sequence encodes CASSEARGNQPQHF. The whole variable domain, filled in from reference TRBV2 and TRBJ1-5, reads EPEVTQTPSHQVTQMGQEVILRCVPISNHLYFYWYRQILGQKVEFLVSFYNNEISEKSEIFDDQFSVERPDGSNFTLKIRSTKLEDSAMYFCASSEARGNQPQHFGDGTRLSIL.

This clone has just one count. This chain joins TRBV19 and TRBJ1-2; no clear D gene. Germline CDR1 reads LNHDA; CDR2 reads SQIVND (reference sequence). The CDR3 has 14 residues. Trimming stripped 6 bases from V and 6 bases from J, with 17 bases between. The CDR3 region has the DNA TGTGCCAGTAGGACGGCCTCTAGACCGCATGGCTACACCTTC. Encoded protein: CASRTASRPHGYTF.

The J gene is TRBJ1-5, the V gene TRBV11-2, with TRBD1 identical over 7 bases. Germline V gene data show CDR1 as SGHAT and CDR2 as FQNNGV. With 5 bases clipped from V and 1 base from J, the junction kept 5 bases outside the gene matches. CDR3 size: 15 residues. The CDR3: CASSATGKSNQPQHF. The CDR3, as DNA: TGTGCCAGCAGCGCGACAGGGAAAAGCAATCAGCCCCAGCATTTT.

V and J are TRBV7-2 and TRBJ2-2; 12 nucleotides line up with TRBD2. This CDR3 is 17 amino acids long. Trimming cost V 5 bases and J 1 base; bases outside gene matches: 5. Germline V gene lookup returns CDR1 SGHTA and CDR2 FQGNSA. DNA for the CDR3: TGTGCCAGCAGCCGCGGGACTAGCGGGCGGAACACCGGGGAGCTGTTTTTT. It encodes CASSRGTSGRNTGELFF. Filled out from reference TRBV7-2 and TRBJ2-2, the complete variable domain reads GAGVSQSPSNKVTEKGKDVELRCDPISGHTALYWYRQSLGQGLEFLIYFQGNSAPDKSGLPSDRFSAERTGGSVSTLTIQRTQQEDSAVYLCASSRGTSGRNTGELFFGEGSRLTVL.

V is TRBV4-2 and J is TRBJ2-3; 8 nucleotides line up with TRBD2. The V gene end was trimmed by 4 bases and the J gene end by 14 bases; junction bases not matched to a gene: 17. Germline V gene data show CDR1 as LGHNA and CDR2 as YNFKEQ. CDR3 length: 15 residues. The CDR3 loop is CASSPPTGVREAPYF. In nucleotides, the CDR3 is TGTGCCAGCAGCCCGCCCACGGGAGTGCGGGAGGCCCCGTATTTT.